One T cell receptor (beta chain) is described in this entry. This record comes from a study of OX40 agonist ivuxolimab in advanced cancers. Study as a whole: An agonistic anti-OX40 (CD134) antibody, ivuxolimab, was used to treat the patients.

CDR1 and CDR2 (germline): MNHEY, SMNVEV (reference sequence). This CDR3 contains 14 residues. Trimming at V came to 2 bases and at J to 3 bases, leaving 2 bases not matched to a gene. Clones were read by immunoSEQ multiplex PCR, and TCRdb kept only the in-frame ones, dropping some. This sample has 70,000 to 75,000 clones, with 80% to 95% found just once. This TCR derives from an adult with an advanced solid tumor such as melanoma, head and neck, liver or kidney cancer. The rearrangement links TRBV27 to TRBJ2-7; TRBD2 aligns across 9 bases. The material was CD4+ or CD8+ T cells sorted from blood, obtained in a trial of the OX40 agonist ivuxolimab. CDR3 loop: CASSLVAGVYEQYF. The CDR3 DNA sequence: TGTGCCAGCAGTTTAGTAGCGGGAGTCTACGAGCAGTACTTC.